Described below is a single T cell receptor (beta chain) sequence and its context. Its antigen remains unknown. For each patient, 1 to 8 samples were obtained, pretreatment and on-treatment. Germline values: CDR1 MNHEY, CDR2 SVGAGI. Trimming cost V 0 bases and J 12 bases; bases outside gene matches: 14. The length of the CDR3 is 16 residues. Sequencing used immunoSEQ multiplex PCR; TCRdb keeps in-frame clones, though not all of them. The sample lists 35,000 to 45,000 clones, around nine tenths occurring once. The data are from a study of PD-L1 blockade in urothelial cancer. Overall study context: Earlier, patients had received 0 to 3 chemotherapy regimens. Samples came from 3 weeks, at the second dose, and 6 weeks into treatment. Findings of the study overall: Having blood TCR clonality under the median before treatment predicted better survival.

The chain employs TRBV6-5 and TRBJ2-1; 7 bases match TRBD2. Sample: PBMCs, taken around atezolizumab (anti-PD-L1) treatment. This TCR was recovered from a woman aged 55 to 70 with urothelial cancer. CDR3 in DNA: TGTGCCAGCAGTTACTCCCGTCTAGCGGAGCTTAACGGGCAGTTCTTC. Translated, it gives CASSYSRLAELNGQFF.